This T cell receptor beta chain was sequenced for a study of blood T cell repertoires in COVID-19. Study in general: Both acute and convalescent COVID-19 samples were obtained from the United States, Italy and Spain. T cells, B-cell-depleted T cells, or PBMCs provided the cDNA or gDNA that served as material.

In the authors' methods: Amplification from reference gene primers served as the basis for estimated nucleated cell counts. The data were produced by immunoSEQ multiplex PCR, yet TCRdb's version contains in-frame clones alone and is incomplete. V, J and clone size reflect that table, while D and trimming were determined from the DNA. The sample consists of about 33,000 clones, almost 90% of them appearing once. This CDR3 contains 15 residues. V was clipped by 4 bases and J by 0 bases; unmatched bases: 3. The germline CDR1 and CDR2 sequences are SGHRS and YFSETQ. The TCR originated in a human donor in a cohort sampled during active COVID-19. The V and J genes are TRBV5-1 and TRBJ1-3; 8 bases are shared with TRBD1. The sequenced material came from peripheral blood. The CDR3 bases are TGCGCCAGCAGCACCGGACAGGGCTCTGGAAACACCATATATTTT. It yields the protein CASSTGQGSGNTIYF.